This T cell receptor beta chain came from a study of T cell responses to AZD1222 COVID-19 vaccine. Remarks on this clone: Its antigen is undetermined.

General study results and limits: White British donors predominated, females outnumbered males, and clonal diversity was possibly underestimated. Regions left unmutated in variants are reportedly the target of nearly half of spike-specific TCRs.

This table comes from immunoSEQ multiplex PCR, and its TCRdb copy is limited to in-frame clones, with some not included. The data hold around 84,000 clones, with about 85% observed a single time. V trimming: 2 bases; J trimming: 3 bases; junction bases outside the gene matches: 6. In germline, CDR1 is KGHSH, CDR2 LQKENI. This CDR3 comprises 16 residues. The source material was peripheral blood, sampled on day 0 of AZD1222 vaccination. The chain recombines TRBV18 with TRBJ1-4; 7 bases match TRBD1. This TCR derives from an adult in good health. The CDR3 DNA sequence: TGTGCCAGCTCACCAATACCGGGACAGCCTAATGAAAAACTGTTTTTT. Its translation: CASSPIPGQPNEKLFF.